The 21 T cell receptor beta chains below were found in one sample sequenced in a study of blood T cell repertoires in COVID-19 (dated by TCRdb to 2020 to 2022). The method behind the library was the immunoSEQ multiplex PCR assay. TCRdb re-hosts the immuneACCESS table, in-frame sequences only. Its copies lack some clones; in the studies checked, an unresolved V gene accounts for under half of them, and the cause for the rest is not known. In this sample the table shows about 240,000 clones, roughly 87% of which occur a single time. The ten largest clonotypes hold 2.5% to 3% of the sample. Sequenced material: PBMCs or T cells enriched from blood (not recorded which). The receptors come from a woman younger than 45 with acute COVID-19.

The V and J genes are TRBV6-5 and TRBJ1-2; a possible D gene is TRBD1 (5 bases). CDR3 size: 13 residues. The germline V gene encodes CDR1 MNHEY and CDR2 SVGAGI. V lost 2 bases and J 8 bases, leaving 12 bases between the germline ends. Here the CDR3 DNA reads TGTGCCAGCAGTTACGCAGGGTTGGGCGGCTACACCTTC. Its protein is CASSYAGLGGYTF.

The chain has TRBV4-3 and TRBJ1-6; D ambiguous. The CDR3 runs 16 residues. Germline CDR1 reads LGHNA; CDR2 reads YSLEER. Trimming shortened V by 1 base and J by 6 bases, and 13 bases separated the two germline ends. CDR3 protein: CASSQVPGISNSPLHF. CDR3 nucleotides: TGCGCCAGCAGCCAAGTTCCGGGTATTAGTAATTCACCCCTCCACTTT.

This chain joins TRBV10-2 and TRBJ1-4, with 9 positions matching TRBD1. CDR1 is WSHSY and CDR2 is SAAADI in the germline V gene. The V segment lost 4 bases and the J segment 7 bases; nucleotides outside the gene matches: 1. There are 13 residues in the CDR3. CDR3 bases: TGCGCCAGCAGTGGGGACAGGGTTGAAAAACTGTTTTTT. This gives the protein CASSGDRVEKLFF.

The genes are TRBV5-5 and TRBJ1-1, with 8 bases fitting TRBD1. Germline CDR1 reads SGHKS; CDR2 reads YYEKEE (reference sequence). This CDR3 has 14 residues. The trim removed 5 bases at V and 1 base at J, leaving 4 bases unmatched. The chain's CDR3 is CASSLGTGNTEAFF. CDR3 bases: TGTGCCAGCAGTCTAGGGACAGGGAACACTGAAGCTTTCTTT. Based on the CDR3 plus reference TRBV5-5 and TRBJ1-1, the full variable domain is DAGVTQSPTHLIKTRGQQVTLRCSPISGHKSVSWYQQVLGQGPQFIFQYYEKEERGRGNFPDRFSARQFPNYSSELNVNALLLGDSALYLCASSLGTGNTEAFFGQGTRLTVV.

The CDR3 loop is CASSLVAGGINEQFF. In DNA form, the CDR3 reads TGTGCCAGCAGCTTAGTAGCGGGGGGCATCAATGAGCAGTTCTTC. The chain couples TRBV11-3 to TRBJ2-1, with 10 bases fitting TRBD2. CDR1 is SGHNT, CDR2 YENEEA, per germline. This CDR3 is built from 15 residues. V lost 1 base, J lost 6 bases, and 3 bases stayed unmatched. Variable domain in full (rest from reference TRBV11-3 and TRBJ2-1): EAGVVQSPRYKIIEKKQPVAFWCNPISGHNTLYWYLQNLGQGPELLIRYENEEAVDDSQLPKDRFSAERLKGVDSTLKIQPAELGDSAVYLCASSLVAGGINEQFFGPGTRLTVL.

The chain links TRBV10-3 to TRBJ1-2, with D possibly being TRBD1 (6 bases). Trimming removed 3 bases from V and 4 bases from J, with 18 bases in between. The length of the CDR3 is 16 residues. Germline CDR1 reads ENHRY; CDR2 reads SYGVKD. In DNA form, the CDR3 reads TGTGCCATCAGTGAAGTCACAGGGCGGGTTTCCTATGGCTACACCTTC. Protein: CAISEVTGRVSYGYTF.

The chain links TRBV19 to TRBJ1-5, with D hard to call. CDR3 length equals 12 residues. V gave up 7 bases and J gave up 2 bases, with 6 bases separating them. Germline V gives CDR1 LNHDA, CDR2 SQIVND (reference sequence). The CDR3 nucleotides read TGTGCCAGTAAGCAGGGCAATCAGCCCCAGCATTTT. Its translation is CASKQGNQPQHF. Based on the CDR3 plus reference TRBV19 and TRBJ1-5, the full variable domain is DGGITQSPKYLFRKEGQNVTLSCEQNLNHDAMYWYRQDPGQGLRLIYYSQIVNDFQKGDIAEGYSVSREKKESFPLTVTSAQKNPTAFYLCASKQGNQPQHFGDGTRLSIL.

This chain links TRBV7-9 with TRBJ2-1; D ambiguous. V was trimmed by 1 base and J by 0 bases, leaving 10 bases between them. The germline V gene encodes CDR1 SEHNR and CDR2 FQNEAQ (reference sequence). The CDR3 covers 16 residues. In DNA form, the CDR3 reads TGTGCCAGCAGCTTAGTTGTACAGCTCTCCTACAATGAGCAGTTCTTC. As protein: CASSLVVQLSYNEQFF. Based on the CDR3 plus reference TRBV7-9 and TRBJ2-1, the full variable domain is DTGVSQNPRHKITKRGQNVTFRCDPISEHNRLYWYRQTLGQGPEFLTYFQNEAQLEKSRLLSDRFSAERPKGSFSTLEIQRTEQGDSAMYLCASSLVVQLSYNEQFFGPGTRLTVL.

This chain connects TRBV10-1 to TRBJ2-7; 7 positions match TRBD1. The CDR3 sequence is 15 residues long. V lost 0 bases, J lost 2 bases, and 4 bases stayed unmatched. CDR1 is WNHNN and CDR2 is SYGVQD in the germline V gene (reference sequence). In DNA form, the CDR3 reads TGCGCCAGCAGTGAGTCAACGACAGGGACCTACGAGCAGTACTTC. It codes for CASSESTTGTYEQYF.

The chain has TRBV5-1 and TRBJ2-2, with TRBD1 matching over 7 bases. The CDR3 contains 15 residues. J lost 4 bases, V lost 4 bases, and 7 bases had no gene match. Per the germline V gene, CDR1 is SGHRS and CDR2 is YFSETQ. In nucleotides, the CDR3 is TGCGCCAGCAGCAATACCAGGGGGAGCACCGGGGAGCTGTTTTTT. It translates to CASSNTRGSTGELFF. Filled out from reference TRBV5-1 and TRBJ2-2, the complete variable domain reads KAGVTQTPRYLIKTRGQQVTLSCSPISGHRSVSWYQQTPGQGLQFLFEYFSETQRNKGNFPGRFSGRQFSNSRSEMNVSTLELGDSALYLCASSNTRGSTGELFFGEGSRLTVL.

J is TRBJ1-2 and V is TRBV6-5, with D uncertain. The V and J ends lost 0 bases and 8 bases respectively, with 19 bases between them. The germline V gene encodes CDR1 MNHEY and CDR2 SVGAGI. CDR3 size: 16 residues. The chain's CDR3 is CASSYSNSGSLEGYTF. CDR3 DNA sequence: TGTGCCAGCAGTTACTCGAATAGTGGCAGCCTAGAGGGCTACACCTTC.

The rearrangement uses TRBV20-1 and TRBJ1-2; D uncertain. Germline lookup yields CDR1 DFQATT and CDR2 SNEGSKA (reference sequence). V lost 6 bases, J lost 8 bases, and 10 bases lay in between. The CDR3 spans 10 residues. In DNA form, the CDR3 reads TGCAGTGCATGGGAGGGAGGCTACACCTTC. It yields the protein CSAWEGGYTF.

The V and J genes are TRBV10-3 and TRBJ1-2, with D possibly matching TRBD1 (6 bases). The CDR3 has 13 residues. Trimming removed 8 bases at V and 4 bases at J, with 14 bases between. The germline CDR1 and CDR2 sequences are ENHRY and SYGVKD. In nucleotides, the CDR3 is TGTGCCATCTCCCGGGGGGCTGGCTATGGCTACACCTTC. Amino acids: CAISRGAGYGYTF.

The chain uses TRBV11-3 and TRBJ1-1; possibly TRBD1 for D (6 bases). Trimming left V 3 bases short and J 5 bases short, with 13 bases between. The germline gives CDR1 SGHNT, CDR2 YENEEA. The CDR3 spans 14 residues. CDR3 sequence reads: CASSFAGVGTEAFF. The CDR3 DNA sequence: TGTGCCAGCAGCTTCGCAGGGGTAGGGACTGAAGCTTTCTTT.

The rearrangement uses TRBV3-1 (or the pseudogene TRBV3-2) and TRBJ1-6; D remains unclear. CDR1 is LGHDT, CDR2 YNNKEL, per germline (reference sequence). CDR3 length: 14 residues. With 1 base removed from V and 8 bases from J, the gap between germline ends came to 9 bases. This chain's CDR3 is CASSQGNGDSPLHF. DNA of the CDR3: TGTGCCAGCAGCCAAGGGAACGGGGATTCACCCCTCCACTTT.

V and J are TRBV4-1 and TRBJ2-7; D might be TRBD1 (6 bases). The CDR3 length is 15 residues. Germline assignment: CDR1 MGHRA and CDR2 YSYEKL. V dropped 4 bases and J dropped 1 base, with 14 bases sitting between them. The CDR3 loop reads CASSLLGQRSYEQYF. CDR3 in DNA: TGCGCCAGCAGCCTCTTAGGACAGAGGTCCTACGAGCAGTACTTC.

This clone occurred once. The chain combines TRBV3-1 (or the pseudogene TRBV3-2) with TRBJ2-3; D might be TRBD2 (6 bases). This CDR3 has 16 amino acids. Trimming removed 0 bases at V and 1 base at J, with 11 bases between. Per the germline V gene, CDR1 is LGHDT and CDR2 is YNNKEL (reference sequence). For the CDR3, the DNA is TGTGCCAGCAGCCAAGATAGGACGGGGGGCACAGATACGCAGTATTTT. Protein product: CASSQDRTGGTDTQYF.

The chain carries TRBV7-9 and TRBJ2-7; 9 bases match TRBD1. After removal of 4 bases from V and 2 bases from J, the junction contained 9 bases not matched to a gene. The V gene's germline CDR1 is SEHNR and CDR2 FQNEAQ (reference sequence). This CDR3 spans 16 amino acids. CDR3 bases: TGTGCCAGCAGCTCCCCCCGGGACAGGGTGGCCTACGAGCAGTACTTC. As protein: CASSSPRDRVAYEQYF.

The V call is TRBV7-8, the J call TRBJ2-3, with 10 bases that match TRBD1. The CDR3 contains 17 residues. The V gene's germline CDR1 is SGHVS and CDR2 FQNEAQ. Trimming removed 4 bases from V and 3 bases from J; junction bases left unmatched: 10. CDR3 DNA: TGTGCCAGCAGCTCCTCCGGGACAGGGGTTAGTACAGATACGCAGTATTTT. Its protein is CASSSSGTGVSTDTQYF.

V is TRBV11-2 and J is TRBJ2-5; 10 bases align to TRBD1. The germline V gene encodes CDR1 SGHAT and CDR2 FQNNGV. The V and J ends lost 1 base and 5 bases, in that order; junction bases with no gene match: 4. This CDR3 has 15 amino acids. CDR3 nucleotides: TGTGCCAGCAGCTTAGGGACAGGGGGAGGGGAGACCCAGTACTTC. Its translation is CASSLGTGGGETQYF. Filled out from reference TRBV11-2 and TRBJ2-5, the complete variable domain reads EAGVAQSPRYKIIEKRQSVAFWCNPISGHATLYWYQQILGQGPKLLIQFQNNGVVDDSQLPKDRFSAERLKGVDSTLKIQPAKLEDSAVYLCASSLGTGGGETQYFGPGTRLLVL.

The chain combines TRBV9 with TRBJ2-3; TRBD2 matches at 11 bases. The CDR3 spans 15 residues. Looked up from germline, CDR1 is SGDLS and CDR2 is YYNGEE. The ends lost 0 bases at V and 6 bases at J; junction bases unmatched: 3. The DNA of the CDR3 is TGTGCCAGCAGCGTAGCGCCTAGCGGGGGGGATACGCAGTATTTT. Its protein is CASSVAPSGGDTQYF.